This T cell receptor beta chain stems from a study of Tregs in tolerant kidney transplant recipients. The nonmyeloablative bone marrow transplants came from related graft donors, with transient mixed chimerism. Profiled with immunoSEQ multiplex PCR; TCRdb holds only in-frame clones, not every one. The table records some 47,000 clones, approximately 89% of them present only once. With V trimmed by 1 base and J by 3 bases, 1 base remained unmatched. The CDR3 spans 14 residues. CDR1 and CDR2 from the germline V gene are SEHNR and FQNEAQ (reference sequence). This receptor was obtained from a human patient who received a combined kidney and bone marrow transplant. Some T cells may trace back to the graft donor. The specimen was CD8+ T cells from blood (PBMCs), collected 12 months after the transplant. The V and J genes are TRBV7-9 and TRBJ2-7; 9 nucleotides line up with TRBD1. In DNA form, the CDR3 reads TGTGCCAGCAGCTTAGAGGGACAGGGCTACGAGCAGTACTTC. Its translation is CASSLEGQGYEQYF.